The rows below give T cell receptor beta chains drawn from one sample of a study of regulatory T cells in long-lasting Graves disease. Each CDR3 protein gets one entry after TCRdb re-called the multiplex PCR reads with MiXCR. The data contain around 360,000 distinct CDR3 sequences, about a sixth of them singletons. This sample also belongs to another study, concerning T cells in Graves' hyperthyroidism and ophthalmopathy.

The input for sequencing was peripheral blood mononuclear cells (PBMCs), taken at new diagnosis, from a patient treated with antithyroid drugs. All receptors come from a woman aged 18-29 years with Graves disease. The CDR3 runs from the conserved cysteine through the conserved F or W. Each record gives: clone size, J gene, D gene, V gene, CDR3 DNA, CDR3 protein. The D gene is left open where the match is weak. Size is stated for part of the rows, as once, few or many counts, or as a class when the clone is expanded.

abundance: many
j_gene: TRBJ1-2
d_gene: TRBD1
v_gene: TRBV3-1
CDR3nt: TGTGCCAGCAGCCTACCGGGACAGGGAAACTATGGCTACACCTTC
CDR3aa: CASSLPGQGNYGYTF

abundance: NA
j_gene: TRBJ2-1
d_gene: TRBD2
v_gene: TRBV5-1
CDR3nt: TGCGCCAGCAGCTCTGGGACTAGCGGCTACTACAATGAGCAGTTCTTC
CDR3aa: CASSSGTSGYYNEQFF

abundance: many
j_gene: TRBJ2-6
d_gene: NA
v_gene: TRBV7-2
CDR3nt: TGTGCCAGCAGCTTTCTCCGGGCCGGCAACAACGTCCTGACTTTC
CDR3aa: CASSFLRAGNNVLTF

abundance: many
j_gene: TRBJ2-7
d_gene: TRBD1
v_gene: TRBV5-1
CDR3nt: TGCGCCAGCAGCTTGTACCAGGGGGCCGATGCTTGGGAGCAGTACTTC
CDR3aa: CASSLYQGADAWEQYF

abundance: few
j_gene: TRBJ1-2
d_gene: NA
v_gene: TRBV28
CDR3nt: TGTGCCAGCAGTCCCCCTAGGGTCGGTGGCTACACCTTC
CDR3aa: CASSPPRVGGYTF

abundance: many
j_gene: TRBJ1-1
d_gene: TRBD1
v_gene: TRBV12-3/TRBV12-4
CDR3nt: TGTGCCAGCAGTCCCGACAGGGAGGAAGCTTTCTTT
CDR3aa: CASSPDREEAFF

abundance: many
j_gene: TRBJ2-7
d_gene: TRBD2
v_gene: TRBV5-6
CDR3nt: TGTGCCAGCGGCCGGGGGAGCGGGAGCTCCTACGAGCAGTACTTC
CDR3aa: CASGRGSGSSYEQYF

abundance: few
j_gene: TRBJ2-1
d_gene: NA
v_gene: TRBV27
CDR3nt: TGTGCCAGCAGTCATAACAGCTACAATGAGCAGTTCTTC
CDR3aa: CASSHNSYNEQFF

abundance: many
j_gene: TRBJ2-7
d_gene: TRBD1
v_gene: TRBV5-1
CDR3nt: TGCGCCAGCAGCTTCGGGGACAGGGAGGCGAACGAGCAGTACTTC
CDR3aa: CASSFGDREANEQYF

abundance: NA
j_gene: TRBJ1-4
d_gene: NA
v_gene: TRBV29-1
CDR3nt: TGCAGCGTCTGGGGAGGGCCAGTGGGAGAAAAACTGTTTTTT
CDR3aa: CSVWGGPVGEKLFF

abundance: many
j_gene: TRBJ1-1
d_gene: NA
v_gene: TRBV5-1
CDR3nt: TGCGCCAGCAGCCCGGACGGCCTTGGCACTGAAGCTTTCTTT
CDR3aa: CASSPDGLGTEAFF

abundance: NA
j_gene: TRBJ1-4
d_gene: NA
v_gene: TRBV5-4
CDR3nt: TGTGCCAGCAACCAGGGGAGGGATGAAAAACTGTTTTTT
CDR3aa: CASNQGRDEKLFF

abundance: many
j_gene: TRBJ2-7
d_gene: TRBD1
v_gene: TRBV20-1
CDR3nt: TGCAGTGCTAGTGGGTATGGAACAGGGGGCGCCGAGCAGTACTTC
CDR3aa: CSASGYGTGGAEQYF

abundance: many
j_gene: TRBJ2-1
d_gene: TRBD2
v_gene: TRBV28
CDR3nt: TGTGCCAGCAGTTTACGGAGCGGGGGAGCTAATGAGCAGTTCTTC
CDR3aa: CASSLRSGGANEQFF

abundance: many
j_gene: TRBJ2-2
d_gene: NA
v_gene: TRBV7-9
CDR3nt: TGTGCCAGCAGCTACACAGGCGCCGGGGAGCTGTTTTTT
CDR3aa: CASSYTGAGELFF

abundance: few
j_gene: TRBJ1-1
d_gene: NA
v_gene: TRBV27
CDR3nt: TGTGCCAGCAGCCCGTGGGGTCTGAACACTGAAGCTTTCTTT
CDR3aa: CASSPWGLNTEAFF

abundance: many
j_gene: TRBJ1-1
d_gene: TRBD1
v_gene: TRBV5-1
CDR3nt: TGCGCCAGCAGCTTCGCGGGACAGGGAGACACTGAAGCTTTCTTT
CDR3aa: CASSFAGQGDTEAFF

abundance: many
j_gene: TRBJ2-7
d_gene: NA
v_gene: TRBV5-1
CDR3nt: TGCGCCAGCAGACCGACAGAGCTTATTCGGCAGTACTTC
CDR3aa: CASRPTELIRQYF

abundance: few
j_gene: TRBJ1-4
d_gene: TRBD1
v_gene: TRBV6-1
CDR3nt: TGTGCCAGCACTTTGTCCACAGGGGGCTATGAAAAACTGTTTTTT
CDR3aa: CASTLSTGGYEKLFF

abundance: few
j_gene: TRBJ2-2
d_gene: NA
v_gene: TRBV15
CDR3nt: TGTGCCACCAGCAGAGAAGCAGTAAACACCGGGGAGCTGTTTTTT
CDR3aa: CATSREAVNTGELFF

abundance: many
j_gene: TRBJ2-1
d_gene: NA
v_gene: TRBV7-9
CDR3nt: TGTGCCAGCAGCTTAGTGGAGGGAGATCAGCAGTTCTTC
CDR3aa: CASSLVEGDQQFF

abundance: many
j_gene: TRBJ2-5
d_gene: NA
v_gene: TRBV3-1
CDR3nt: TGTGCCAGCAGCCAGGTAGACCAAGAGACCCAGTACTTC
CDR3aa: CASSQVDQETQYF

abundance: many
j_gene: TRBJ1-2
d_gene: TRBD1
v_gene: TRBV19
CDR3nt: TGTGCCAGTAGACCCCGGCAGGGGGCTAACTATGGCTACACCTTC
CDR3aa: CASRPRQGANYGYTF

abundance: many
j_gene: TRBJ2-7
d_gene: NA
v_gene: TRBV28
CDR3nt: TGTGCCAGCAGTGGGAGAAGGGCCGCCATCTACGAGCAGTACTTC
CDR3aa: CASSGRRAAIYEQYF

abundance: many
j_gene: TRBJ2-7
d_gene: TRBD1
v_gene: TRBV7-9
CDR3nt: TGTGCCAGCAGCCCGGAAGACAGGGACTACGAGCAGTACTTC
CDR3aa: CASSPEDRDYEQYF

abundance: many
j_gene: TRBJ2-6
d_gene: NA
v_gene: TRBV30
CDR3nt: TGTGCCTGGGATGGGGCCCCCAGGGCTGGGGCCAACGTCCTGACTTTC
CDR3aa: CAWDGAPRAGANVLTF

abundance: NA
j_gene: TRBJ2-7
d_gene: TRBD1
v_gene: TRBV7-9
CDR3nt: TGTGCCAGCAGCTTAGCGTGGGACAGGGAAGCCCGCTACGAGCAGTACTTC
CDR3aa: CASSLAWDREARYEQYF

abundance: NA
j_gene: TRBJ2-1
d_gene: NA
v_gene: TRBV12-3/TRBV12-4
CDR3nt: TGTGCCAGCACCTCTAGGTATGAGCAGTTCTTC
CDR3aa: CASTSRYEQFF

abundance: few
j_gene: TRBJ2-1
d_gene: TRBD2
v_gene: TRBV29-1
CDR3nt: TGCAGCGTCGGCGGGGGGGCCCTTTCCCACAATGAGCAGTTCTTC
CDR3aa: CSVGGGALSHNEQFF

abundance: few
j_gene: TRBJ1-3
d_gene: NA
v_gene: TRBV6-2/TRBV6-3
CDR3nt: TGTGCCAGCAGTTACGCCGGTCTGGGAAACACCATATATTTT
CDR3aa: CASSYAGLGNTIYF

abundance: NA
j_gene: TRBJ2-1
d_gene: NA
v_gene: TRBV4-1
CDR3nt: TGCGCCAGCAGCCAGGATGGACAAAACAATGAGCAGTTCTTC
CDR3aa: CASSQDGQNNEQFF

abundance: many
j_gene: TRBJ2-1
d_gene: TRBD1
v_gene: TRBV5-1
CDR3nt: TGCGCCAGCAGCATCCGACAGGGATCGGGCAATGAGCAGTTCTTC
CDR3aa: CASSIRQGSGNEQFF

abundance: many
j_gene: TRBJ1-1
d_gene: NA
v_gene: TRBV11-1
CDR3nt: TGTGCCAGCAGCCACAGACAGGCCTACACTGAAGCTTTCTTT
CDR3aa: CASSHRQAYTEAFF

abundance: NA
j_gene: TRBJ1-1
d_gene: NA
v_gene: TRBV19
CDR3nt: TGTGCCAGTAGTATGATGGGGGAATTGAACACTGAAGCTTTCTTT
CDR3aa: CASSMMGELNTEAFF

abundance: NA
j_gene: TRBJ1-2
d_gene: TRBD1
v_gene: TRBV6-1
CDR3nt: TGTGCCAGCACCCTCAAAGCATTAGGGGACAGGGGGCGCGGGAACTATGGCTACACCTTC
CDR3aa: CASTLKALGDRGRGNYGYTF

abundance: few
j_gene: TRBJ1-5
d_gene: TRBD1
v_gene: TRBV5-1
CDR3nt: TGCGCCAGCAGCCCGGGACAGGGGCGGCAGCCCCAGCATTTT
CDR3aa: CASSPGQGRQPQHF

abundance: NA
j_gene: TRBJ2-2
d_gene: NA
v_gene: TRBV7-9
CDR3nt: TGTGCCAGCAGCTCCCAGGATGCAGGGCGGACCGGGGAGCTGTTTTTT
CDR3aa: CASSSQDAGRTGELFF

abundance: many
j_gene: TRBJ1-4
d_gene: TRBD1
v_gene: TRBV2
CDR3nt: TGTGCCAGCAGGAGGTCAGGGGGCGATGAAAAACTGTTTTTT
CDR3aa: CASRRSGGDEKLFF

abundance: many
j_gene: TRBJ1-5
d_gene: NA
v_gene: TRBV5-1
CDR3nt: TGCGCCAGCAGCTTGGGACTAGGGGAGGGGAACAATCAGCCCCAGCATTTT
CDR3aa: CASSLGLGEGNNQPQHF

abundance: many
j_gene: TRBJ1-2
d_gene: TRBD1
v_gene: TRBV18
CDR3nt: TGTGCCAGCTCACCAGATGCTACAGGGGGGCATGGCTACACCTTC
CDR3aa: CASSPDATGGHGYTF

abundance: NA
j_gene: TRBJ2-5
d_gene: NA
v_gene: TRBV7-8
CDR3nt: TGTGCCAGCAGCTTGTGGAGGGTGCAAGAGACCCAGTACTTC
CDR3aa: CASSLWRVQETQYF

abundance: many
j_gene: TRBJ1-1
d_gene: NA
v_gene: TRBV7-2
CDR3nt: TGTGCCAGCATGCAGGGGTTCAAAACTGAAGCTTTCTTT
CDR3aa: CASMQGFKTEAFF

abundance: NA
j_gene: TRBJ1-6
d_gene: NA
v_gene: TRBV6-1
CDR3nt: TGTGCCAGCAGTGAAGAAACGTGGGTTTCACCCCTCCACTTT
CDR3aa: CASSEETWVSPLHF

abundance: NA
j_gene: TRBJ2-1
d_gene: NA
v_gene: TRBV20-1
CDR3nt: TGCAGTGCGCCACGGGACAATGAGCAGTTCTTC
CDR3aa: CSAPRDNEQFF

abundance: few
j_gene: TRBJ2-3
d_gene: NA
v_gene: TRBV4-2
CDR3nt: TGTGCCAGCAGCCAGCAAGGAACAGGAAACACAGATACGCAGTATTTT
CDR3aa: CASSQQGTGNTDTQYF

abundance: NA
j_gene: TRBJ1-1
d_gene: NA
v_gene: TRBV29-1
CDR3nt: TGCAGCGTTGTGGAGGGGGGGTTCATGAACACTGAAGCTTTCTTT
CDR3aa: CSVVEGGFMNTEAFF

abundance: NA
j_gene: TRBJ2-1
d_gene: TRBD2
v_gene: TRBV29-1
CDR3nt: TGCAGCGTTGAAGTATCAATAGCGGGAGAACAGAACAATGAGCAGTTCTTC
CDR3aa: CSVEVSIAGEQNNEQFF

abundance: few
j_gene: TRBJ2-7
d_gene: NA
v_gene: TRBV19
CDR3nt: TGTGCCAGTAGTATCCAGGGGTTTGGCGAGCAGTACTTC
CDR3aa: CASSIQGFGEQYF

abundance: many
j_gene: TRBJ1-2
d_gene: NA
v_gene: TRBV11-2
CDR3nt: TGTGCCAGCGGTGACAGCTACTATGGCTACACCTTC
CDR3aa: CASGDSYYGYTF